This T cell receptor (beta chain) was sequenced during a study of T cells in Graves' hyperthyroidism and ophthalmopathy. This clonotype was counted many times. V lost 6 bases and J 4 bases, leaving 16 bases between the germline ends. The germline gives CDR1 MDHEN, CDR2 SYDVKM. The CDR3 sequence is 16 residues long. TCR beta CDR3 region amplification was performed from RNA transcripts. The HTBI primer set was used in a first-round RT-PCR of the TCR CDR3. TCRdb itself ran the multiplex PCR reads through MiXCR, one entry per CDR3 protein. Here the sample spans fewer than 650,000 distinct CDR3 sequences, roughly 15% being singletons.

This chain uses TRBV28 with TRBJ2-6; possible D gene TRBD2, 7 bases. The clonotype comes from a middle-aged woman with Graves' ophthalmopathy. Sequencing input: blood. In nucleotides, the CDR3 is TGTGCCAGCAGCTCCGCGGGGGCACGAGGGGCCAACGTCCTGACTTTC. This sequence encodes CASSSAGARGANVLTF.